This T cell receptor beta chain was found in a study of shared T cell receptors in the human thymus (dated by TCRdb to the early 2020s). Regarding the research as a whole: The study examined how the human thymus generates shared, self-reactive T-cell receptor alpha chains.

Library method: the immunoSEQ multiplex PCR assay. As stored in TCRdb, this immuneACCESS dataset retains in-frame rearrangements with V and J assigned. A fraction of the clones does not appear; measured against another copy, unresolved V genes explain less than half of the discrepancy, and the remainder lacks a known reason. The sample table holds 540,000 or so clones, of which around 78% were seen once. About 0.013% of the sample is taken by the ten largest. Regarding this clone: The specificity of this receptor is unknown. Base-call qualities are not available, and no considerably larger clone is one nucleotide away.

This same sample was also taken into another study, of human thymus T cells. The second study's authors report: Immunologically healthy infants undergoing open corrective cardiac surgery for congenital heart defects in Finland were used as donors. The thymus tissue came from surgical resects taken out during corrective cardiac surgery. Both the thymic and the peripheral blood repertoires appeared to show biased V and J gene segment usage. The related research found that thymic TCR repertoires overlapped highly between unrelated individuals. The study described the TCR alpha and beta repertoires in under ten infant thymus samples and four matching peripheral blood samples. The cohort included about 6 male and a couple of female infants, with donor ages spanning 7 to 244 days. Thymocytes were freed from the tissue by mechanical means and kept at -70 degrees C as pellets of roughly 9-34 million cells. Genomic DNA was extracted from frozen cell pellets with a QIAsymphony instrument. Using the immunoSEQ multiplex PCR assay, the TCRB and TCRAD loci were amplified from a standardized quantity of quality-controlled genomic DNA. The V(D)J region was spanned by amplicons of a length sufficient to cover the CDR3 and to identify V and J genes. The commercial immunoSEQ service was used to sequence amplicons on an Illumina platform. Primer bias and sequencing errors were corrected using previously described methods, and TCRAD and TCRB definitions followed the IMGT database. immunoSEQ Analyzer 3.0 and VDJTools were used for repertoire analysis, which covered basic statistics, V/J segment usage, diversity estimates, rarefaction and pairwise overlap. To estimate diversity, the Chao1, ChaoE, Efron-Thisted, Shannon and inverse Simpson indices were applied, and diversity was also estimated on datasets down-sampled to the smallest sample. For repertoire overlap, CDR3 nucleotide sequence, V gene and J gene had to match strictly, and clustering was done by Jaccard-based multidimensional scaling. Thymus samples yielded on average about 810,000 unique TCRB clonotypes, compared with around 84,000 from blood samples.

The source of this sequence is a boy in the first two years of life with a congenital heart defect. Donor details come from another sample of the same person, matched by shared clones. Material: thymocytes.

The DNA sequence follows: TGTGCCAGTAGTTATGGCCTCCAGGGTTTAGGGGCGACCGGGGAGCTGTTTTTT. The translation is CASSYGLQGLGATGELFF. The chain was built from TRBV19 and TRBJ2-2; TRBD1 is possibly the D segment (5 matching bases). Looking up the germline V gene (reference sequence) yields CDR1 LNHDA and CDR2 SQIVND. V loses 5 bases of germline sequence and J loses 5 bases, and the interval between the two ends is 24 bases. Inclusive of the bounding cysteine and phenylalanine, the CDR3 is 18 residues long. Just the 54-base CDR3 DNA is kept, in frame starting at base 1.